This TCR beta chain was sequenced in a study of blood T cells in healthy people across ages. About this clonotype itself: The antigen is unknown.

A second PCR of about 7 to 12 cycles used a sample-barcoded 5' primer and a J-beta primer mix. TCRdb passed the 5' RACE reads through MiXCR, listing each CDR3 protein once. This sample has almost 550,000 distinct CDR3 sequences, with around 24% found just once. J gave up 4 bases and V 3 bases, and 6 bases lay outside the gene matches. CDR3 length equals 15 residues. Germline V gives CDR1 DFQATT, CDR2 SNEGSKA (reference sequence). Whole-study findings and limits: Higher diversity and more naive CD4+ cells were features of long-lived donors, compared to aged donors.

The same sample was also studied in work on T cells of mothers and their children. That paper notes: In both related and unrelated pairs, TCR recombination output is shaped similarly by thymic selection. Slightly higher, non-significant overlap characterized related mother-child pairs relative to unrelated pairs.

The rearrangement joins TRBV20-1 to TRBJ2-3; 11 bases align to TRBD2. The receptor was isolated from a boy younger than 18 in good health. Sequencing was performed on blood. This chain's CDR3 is CSARGASGRSDTQYF. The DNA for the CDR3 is TGCAGTGCTAGGGGGGCTAGCGGGAGGTCAGATACGCAGTATTTT.